The 19 T cell receptor beta chains in this list originate from one sample, sequenced in a study of shared clonotypes between healthy human individuals. Cells designated naive CD8 were CD45RO-negative and were positively selected for CCR7, with terminally differentiated effector memory CD45RA+ cells excluded. Data came from immunoSEQ multiplex PCR; TCRdb stores just in-frame clones and leaves some out. The sample lists about 680,000 clones, approximately 90% occurring once. The sequenced material came from naive CD8+ T cells sorted from blood. The receptors were sampled from a man aged 25 to 40 in good health.

This chain connects TRBV7-9 to TRBJ2-5; TRBD1 agrees at 7 bases. Germline-derived CDR1 and CDR2 are SEHNR and FQNEAQ (reference sequence). The junction had 12 bases not matched to a gene; V was cut back by 4 bases and J by 7 bases. The CDR3 has 15 residues. Here the CDR3 DNA reads TGTGCCAGCAGCTCGCCAAAGGACAGGTCAGGGACCCAGTACTTC. Translating it yields CASSSPKDRSGTQYF. The entire variable domain, with the rest obtained from reference TRBV7-9 and TRBJ2-5, is as follows: DTGVSQNPRHKITKRGQNVTFRCDPISEHNRLYWYRQTLGQGPEFLTYFQNEAQLEKSRLLSDRFSAERPKGSFSTLEIQRTEQGDSAMYLCASSSPKDRSGTQYFGPGTRLLVL.

In its sample, this clone was seen a few times. At the DNA level, this CDR3 is encoded by other sequences in the same sample as well. J is TRBJ2-3 and V is TRBV4-1, with D perhaps TRBD2 (5 bases). CDR1 is MGHRA, CDR2 YSYEKL, per germline. CDR3 size: 15 residues. V was clipped by 1 base and J by 2 bases, with 10 bases between them. The CDR3 sequence: CASSQGPGSTDTQYF. The DNA for the CDR3 is TGCGCCAGCAGCCAAGGTCCGGGATCCACAGATACGCAGTATTTT.

Of note for this clone: A much larger clonotype is one base distant, so this may be a read error. CDR3 loop: CASRPDSSGANVLTF. DNA of the CDR3: TGTGCCAGCAGACCCGACAGCTCTGGGGCCAACGTCCTGACTTTC. This chain connects TRBV27 to TRBJ2-6; tentative D call: TRBD1 (5 bases). The germline V gene has CDR1 MNHEY and CDR2 SMNVEV (reference sequence). The V end lost 6 bases, the J end lost 0 bases, and 9 bases lay between the germline ends. This CDR3 comprises 15 residues. Supplemented by reference TRBV27 and TRBJ2-6, the full variable domain reads EAQVTQNPRYLITVTGKKLTVTCSQNMNHEYMSWYRQDPGLGLRQIYYSMNVEVTDKGDVPEGYKVSRKEKRNFPLILESPSPNQTSLYFCASRPDSSGANVLTFGAGSRLTVL.

V gene TRBV29-1 combines with J gene TRBJ1-4, with D tentatively TRBD1 (6 bases). Germline CDR1 and CDR2: SQVTM and ANQGSEA. This CDR3 comprises 14 residues. V lost 6 bases and J lost 2, with 13 bases in between. The CDR3 region is CSVRGAETNEKLFF. As DNA, the CDR3 is TGCAGCGTGAGGGGGGCAGAGACTAATGAAAAACTGTTTTTT.

J is TRBJ2-3 and V is TRBV4-1; 10 nucleotides agree with TRBD2. V shed 1 base and J 4 bases; nucleotides not matched to a gene: 5. Germline CDR1 and CDR2: MGHRA and YSYEKL. This CDR3 has 16 residues. The CDR3 here is CASSQGLAGVSDTQYF. CDR3 nucleotide sequence: TGCGCCAGCAGCCAAGGGCTAGCGGGAGTCTCAGATACGCAGTATTTT.

The chain combines TRBV5-6 with TRBJ2-7, with 8 nucleotides matching TRBD1. The CDR3 has 14 amino acids. Germline CDR1 is SGHDT and CDR2 is YYEEEE. Trimming cost V 4 bases and J 2 bases; bases outside gene matches: 5. CDR3 coding DNA: TGTGCCAGCAGCATGGGACAGGCCACCTACGAGCAGTACTTC. Translated: CASSMGQATYEQYF. Using reference TRBV5-6 and TRBJ2-7 for the parts outside the CDR3, the full variable domain is DAGVTQSPTHLIKTRGQQVTLRCSPKSGHDTVSWYQQALGQGPQFIFQYYEEEERQRGNFPDRFSGHQFPNYSSELNVNALLLGDSALYLCASSMGQATYEQYFGPGTRLTVT.

The chain combines TRBV29-1 with TRBJ2-7; no reliable D call. The CDR3 sequence is 12 residues long. Trimming took 4 bases from V and 3 from J, leaving 10 bases between them. Germline V gene sequence: CDR1 SQVTM, CDR2 ANQGSEA. The CDR3 here is CSVVQNGYEQYF. The CDR3 coding sequence is TGCAGCGTTGTGCAAAATGGCTACGAGCAGTACTTC.

This sequence joins TRBV28 and TRBJ1-5; TRBD1 agrees at 7 bases. The CDR3 runs 16 residues. Trimming cost V 7 bases and J 2 bases; bases outside gene matches: 11. The germline gives CDR1 MDHEN, CDR2 SYDVKM. CDR3 region: CASTETGTAGNQPQHF. CDR3 nucleotides: TGTGCCAGCACCGAAACGGGGACAGCCGGCAATCAGCCCCAGCATTTT.

The V gene is TRBV7-9, the J gene TRBJ1-2; D not certain. This CDR3 spans 15 amino acids. Trimming removed 5 bases at V and 0 bases at J, with 13 bases between. Germline-derived CDR1 and CDR2 are SEHNR and FQNEAQ (reference sequence). The CDR3 sequence is CASSPRTDPNYGYTF. DNA for the CDR3: TGTGCCAGCAGCCCTCGGACGGACCCTAACTATGGCTACACCTTC.

This chain uses TRBV28 with TRBJ1-2; 7 nucleotides line up with TRBD1. The CDR3 has 12 amino acids. Per germline, CDR1 MDHEN and CDR2 SYDVKM. J lost 6 bases, V lost 6 bases, and 4 bases had no gene match. Written as DNA, the CDR3 is TGTGCCAGCAGGTACAGGGGCGATGGCTACACCTTC. Amino acid sequence: CASRYRGDGYTF.

The chain employs TRBV29-1 and TRBJ2-7; unclear D gene. This CDR3 has 11 residues. Trimming pared 7 bases from V and 10 bases from J, leaving 17 bases between. Germline V gene data show CDR1 as SQVTM and CDR2 as ANQGSEA. In DNA form, the CDR3 reads TGCAGCGCCTTAGACTCACTACGCCAGTACTTC. The encoded protein is CSALDSLRQYF.

The rearrangement joins TRBV29-1 to TRBJ1-1, with D tentatively TRBD1 (5 bases). The V end lost 1 base, the J end lost 3 bases, and 21 bases lay between the germline ends. The CDR3 has 17 residues. CDR1 is SQVTM, CDR2 ANQGSEA, per germline. The CDR3 here is CSVEGPLGALGDTEAFF. The CDR3 nucleotides are TGCAGCGTTGAAGGGCCCCTAGGGGCATTGGGGGACACTGAAGCTTTCTTT.

Turning to this clone: The same CDR3 can be traced to other DNA sequences in this sample. The chain recombines TRBV7-6 with TRBJ2-2; unclear D gene. CDR1 SGHVS and CDR2 FNYEAQ come from the germline V gene. The V and J ends lost 4 bases and 0 bases respectively, with 6 bases between them. This CDR3 has 14 residues. The CDR3: CASSSGANTGELFF. CDR3 bases: TGTGCCAGCAGCTCAGGTGCGAACACCGGGGAGCTGTTTTTT. The full variable domain, with the rest looked up from reference TRBV7-6 and TRBJ2-2, is GAGVSQSPRYKVTKRGQDVALRCDPISGHVSLYWYRQALGQGPEFLTYFNYEAQQDKSGLPNDRFSAERPEGSISTLTIQRTEQRDSAMYRCASSSGANTGELFFGEGSRLTVL.

The V gene is TRBV7-9, the J gene TRBJ2-3, with 10 bases identical to TRBD1. The CDR3 spans 16 residues. With V trimmed by 1 base and J by 5 bases, 6 bases remained unmatched. Germline loops: CDR1 SEHNR, CDR2 FQNEAQ (reference sequence). The CDR3, as DNA: TGTGCCAGCAGCTTAGATCCGACAGGGGGCGAAGATACGCAGTATTTT. Translated, it gives CASSLDPTGGEDTQYF.

The rearrangement uses TRBV11-1 and TRBJ1-2; D call uncertain. Germline-derived CDR1 and CDR2 are SGHAT and FQDESV (reference sequence). The CDR3 spans 13 residues. With 5 bases removed from V and 4 bases from J, the gap between germline ends came to 11 bases. The CDR3 region has the DNA TGTGCCAGCAGCGGGCCCGAGGTCTATGGCTACACCTTC. Its translation: CASSGPEVYGYTF.

This chain connects TRBV9 to TRBJ2-2; possibly TRBD1 for D (6 bases). V was pared by 6 bases and J by 6 bases, with 15 bases between. This CDR3 comprises 14 residues. Germline CDR1 reads SGDLS; CDR2 reads YYNGEE. The CDR3 region is CASTDDGGSGELFF. DNA for the CDR3: TGTGCCAGCACCGACGATGGGGGCTCCGGGGAGCTGTTTTTT.

The V gene is TRBV27, the J gene TRBJ2-7; 7 bases are shared with TRBD1. From germline, CDR1 is MNHEY and CDR2 SMNVEV (reference sequence). V shed 6 bases and J 3 bases; nucleotides not matched to a gene: 11. The CDR3 covers 15 residues. The CDR3 coding sequence is TGTGCCAGCAGCCGAGACAGGGCTGGTTACTACGAGCAGTACTTC. It is translated as CASSRDRAGYYEQYF.

This clone was picked up one time. The same CDR3 also results from other DNA sequences found in this sample. Here the CDR3 reads CASSLLGDEAFF. CDR3 sequence (DNA): TGTGCCAGCAGTTTACTGGGAGATGAAGCTTTCTTT. The rearrangement uses TRBV27 and TRBJ1-1; D remains unclear. Germline V CDR1 and CDR2: MNHEY, SMNVEV (reference sequence). The ends were cut back, 2 bases at V and 7 bases at J, with 8 bases in the middle. CDR3 size: 12 residues.

The chain couples TRBV30 to TRBJ2-3, with TRBD1 as a possible D gene (6 bases). Trimming stripped 3 bases from V and 0 bases from J, with 10 bases between. The CDR3 has 14 residues. Germline CDR1 and CDR2: GTSNPN and SVGIG (reference sequence). The CDR3: CAWSRTASTDTQYF. DNA for the CDR3: TGTGCCTGGAGCCGGACAGCTAGCACAGATACGCAGTATTTT.